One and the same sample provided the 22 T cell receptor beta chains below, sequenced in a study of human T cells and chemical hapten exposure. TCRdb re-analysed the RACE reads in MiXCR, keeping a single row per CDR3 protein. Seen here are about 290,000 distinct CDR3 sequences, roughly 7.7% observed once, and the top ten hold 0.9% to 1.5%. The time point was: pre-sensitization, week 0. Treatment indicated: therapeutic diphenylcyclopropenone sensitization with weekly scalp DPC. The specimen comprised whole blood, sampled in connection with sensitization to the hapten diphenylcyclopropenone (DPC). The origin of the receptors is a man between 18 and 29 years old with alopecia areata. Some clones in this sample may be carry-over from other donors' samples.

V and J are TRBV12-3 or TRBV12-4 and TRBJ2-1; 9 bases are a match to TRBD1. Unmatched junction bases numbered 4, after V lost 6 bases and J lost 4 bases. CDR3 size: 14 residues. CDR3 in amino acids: CASSRDREYNEQFF. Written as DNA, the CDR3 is TGTGCCAGCAGCCGGGACAGGGAATACAATGAGCAGTTCTTC.

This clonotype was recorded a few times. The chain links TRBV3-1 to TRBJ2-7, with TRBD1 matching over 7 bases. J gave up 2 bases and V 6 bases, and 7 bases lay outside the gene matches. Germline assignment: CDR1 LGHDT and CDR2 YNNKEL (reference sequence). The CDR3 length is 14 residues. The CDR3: CASSRDSETYEQYF. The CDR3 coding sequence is TGTGCCAGCAGTCGGGACAGTGAGACCTACGAGCAGTACTTC.

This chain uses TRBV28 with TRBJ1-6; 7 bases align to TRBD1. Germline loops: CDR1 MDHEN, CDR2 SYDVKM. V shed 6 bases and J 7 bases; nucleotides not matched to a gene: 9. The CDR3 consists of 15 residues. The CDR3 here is CASSPSTGINSPLHF. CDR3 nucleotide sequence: TGTGCCAGCAGCCCTTCGACAGGGATCAATTCACCCCTCCACTTT. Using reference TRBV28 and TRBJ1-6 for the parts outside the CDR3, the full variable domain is DVKVTQSSRYLVKRTGEKVFLECVQDMDHENMFWYRQDPGLGLRLIYFSYDVKMKEKGDIPEGYSVSREKKERFSLILESASTNQTSMYLCASSPSTGINSPLHFGNGTRLTVT.

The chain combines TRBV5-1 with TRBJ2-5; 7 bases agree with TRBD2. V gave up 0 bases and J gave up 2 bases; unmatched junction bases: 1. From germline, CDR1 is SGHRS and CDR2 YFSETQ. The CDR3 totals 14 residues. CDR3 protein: CASSLALAQETQYF. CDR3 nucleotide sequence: TGCGCCAGCAGCTTGGCACTAGCGCAAGAGACCCAGTACTTC. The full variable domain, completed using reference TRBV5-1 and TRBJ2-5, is KAGVTQTPRYLIKTRGQQVTLSCSPISGHRSVSWYQQTPGQGLQFLFEYFSETQRNKGNFPGRFSGRQFSNSRSEMNVSTLELGDSALYLCASSLALAQETQYFGPGTRLLVL.

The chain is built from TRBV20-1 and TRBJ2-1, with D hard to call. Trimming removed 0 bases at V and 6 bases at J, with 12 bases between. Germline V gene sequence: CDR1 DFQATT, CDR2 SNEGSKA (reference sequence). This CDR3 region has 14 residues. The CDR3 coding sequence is TGCAGTGCTAGAGATGTTTCCCAGCCCAATGAGCAGTTCTTC. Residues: CSARDVSQPNEQFF.

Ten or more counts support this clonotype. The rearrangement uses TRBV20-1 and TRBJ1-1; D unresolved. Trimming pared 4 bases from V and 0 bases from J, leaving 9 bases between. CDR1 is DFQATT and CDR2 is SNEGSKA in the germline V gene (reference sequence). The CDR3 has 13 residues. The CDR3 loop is CSAKKAMNTEAFF. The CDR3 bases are TGCAGTGCTAAGAAAGCCATGAACACTGAAGCTTTCTTT.

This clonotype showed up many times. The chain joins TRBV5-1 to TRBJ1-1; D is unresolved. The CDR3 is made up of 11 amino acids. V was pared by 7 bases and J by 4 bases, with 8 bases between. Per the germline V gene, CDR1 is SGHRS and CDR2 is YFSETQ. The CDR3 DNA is TGCGCCAGCCAAGAAAGCACTGAAGCTTTCTTT. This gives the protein CASQESTEAFF.

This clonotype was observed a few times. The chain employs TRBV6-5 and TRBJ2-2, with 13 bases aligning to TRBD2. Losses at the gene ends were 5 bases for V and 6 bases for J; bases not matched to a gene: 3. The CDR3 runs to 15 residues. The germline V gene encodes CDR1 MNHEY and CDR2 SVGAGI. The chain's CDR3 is CASSPTSGGPGELFF. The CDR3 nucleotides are TGTGCCAGCAGTCCGACTAGCGGGGGGCCCGGGGAGCTGTTTTTT.

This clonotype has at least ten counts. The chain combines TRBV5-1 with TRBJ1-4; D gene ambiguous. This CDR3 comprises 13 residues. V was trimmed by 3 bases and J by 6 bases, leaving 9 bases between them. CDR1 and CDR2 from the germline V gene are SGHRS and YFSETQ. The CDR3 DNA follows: TGCGCCAGCAGCTCCCCACCGTATGAAAAACTGTTTTTT. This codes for CASSSPPYEKLFF.

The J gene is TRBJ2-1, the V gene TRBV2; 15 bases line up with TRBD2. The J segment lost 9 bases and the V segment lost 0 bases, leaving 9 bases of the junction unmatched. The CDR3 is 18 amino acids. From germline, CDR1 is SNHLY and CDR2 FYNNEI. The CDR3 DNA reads TGTGCCAGCAGTGAAGCGGGACTAGCGGGGGGTATTTATGGTGAGCAGTTCTTC. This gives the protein CASSEAGLAGGIYGEQFF.

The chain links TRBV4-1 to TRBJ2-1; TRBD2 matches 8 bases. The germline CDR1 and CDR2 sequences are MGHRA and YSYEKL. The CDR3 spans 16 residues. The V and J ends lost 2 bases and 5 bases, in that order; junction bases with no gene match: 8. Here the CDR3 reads CASSQLGLVGNNEQFF. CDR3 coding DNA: TGCGCCAGCAGCCAACTGGGACTAGTGGGGAACAATGAGCAGTTCTTC.

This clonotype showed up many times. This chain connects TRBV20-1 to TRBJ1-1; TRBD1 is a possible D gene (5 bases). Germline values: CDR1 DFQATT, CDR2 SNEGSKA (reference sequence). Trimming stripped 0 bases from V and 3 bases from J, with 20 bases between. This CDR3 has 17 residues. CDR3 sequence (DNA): TGCAGTGCTAGAGATGGATCTACGGGACGATTTTACACTGAAGCTTTCTTT. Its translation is CSARDGSTGRFYTEAFF.

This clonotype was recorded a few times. The CDR3 coding sequence is TGTGCCAGCAGCTACGCCAGAGGGACCCAGTACTTC. This sequence encodes CASSYARGTQYF. This chain connects TRBV12-3 or TRBV12-4 to TRBJ2-5; no firm D call. The CDR3 spans 12 residues. Trimming pared 6 bases from V and 7 bases from J, leaving 12 bases between.

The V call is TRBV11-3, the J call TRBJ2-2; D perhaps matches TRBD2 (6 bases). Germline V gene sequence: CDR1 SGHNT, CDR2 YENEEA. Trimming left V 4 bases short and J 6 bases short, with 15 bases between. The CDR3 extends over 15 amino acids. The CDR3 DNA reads TGTGCCAGCAGCTCCAGTAGGGAGGTCCCCGGGGAGCTGTTTTTT. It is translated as CASSSSREVPGELFF. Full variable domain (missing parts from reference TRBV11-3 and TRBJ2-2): EAGVVQSPRYKIIEKKQPVAFWCNPISGHNTLYWYLQNLGQGPELLIRYENEEAVDDSQLPKDRFSAERLKGVDSTLKIQPAELGDSAVYLCASSSSREVPGELFFGEGSRLTVL.

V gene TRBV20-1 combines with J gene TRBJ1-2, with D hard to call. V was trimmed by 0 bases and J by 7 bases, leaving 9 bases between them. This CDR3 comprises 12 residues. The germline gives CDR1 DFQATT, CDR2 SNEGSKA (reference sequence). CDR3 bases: TGCAGTGCTAGAGACGGGTGGGGTGGCTACACCTTC. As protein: CSARDGWGGYTF.

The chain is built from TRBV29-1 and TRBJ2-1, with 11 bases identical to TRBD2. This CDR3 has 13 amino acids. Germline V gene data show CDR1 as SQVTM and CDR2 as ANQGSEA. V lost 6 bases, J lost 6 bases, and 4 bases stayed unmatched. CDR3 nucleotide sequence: TGCAGCGTCGGGACTAGCGGCCTCAATGAGCAGTTCTTC. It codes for CSVGTSGLNEQFF.

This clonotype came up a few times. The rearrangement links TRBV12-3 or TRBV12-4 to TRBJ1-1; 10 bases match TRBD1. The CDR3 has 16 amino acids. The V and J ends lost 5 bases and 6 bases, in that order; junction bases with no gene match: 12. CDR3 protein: CASSNPSGTGASEAFF. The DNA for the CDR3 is TGTGCCAGCAGTAACCCCTCCGGGACAGGGGCGTCTGAAGCTTTCTTT.

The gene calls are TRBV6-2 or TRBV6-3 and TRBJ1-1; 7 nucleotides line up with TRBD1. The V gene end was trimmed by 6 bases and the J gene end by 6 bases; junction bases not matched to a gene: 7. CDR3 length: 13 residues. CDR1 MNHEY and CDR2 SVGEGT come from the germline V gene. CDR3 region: CASRYTGASEAFF. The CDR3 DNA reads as TGTGCCAGCAGGTACACAGGGGCGTCTGAAGCTTTCTTT.

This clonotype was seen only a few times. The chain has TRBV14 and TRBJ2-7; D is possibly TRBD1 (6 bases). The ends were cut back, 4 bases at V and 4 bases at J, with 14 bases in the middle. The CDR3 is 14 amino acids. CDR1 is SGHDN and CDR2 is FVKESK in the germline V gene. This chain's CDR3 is CASSPSGVKYEQYV. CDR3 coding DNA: TGTGCCAGCAGCCCTTCAGGGGTTAAGTACGAGCAGTACGTC.

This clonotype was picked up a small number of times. The CDR3 spells CASSKQGAITDTQYF. The CDR3 nucleotides read TGTGCCAGCAGCAAACAGGGGGCGATTACAGATACGCAGTATTTT. This sequence joins TRBV7-8 and TRBJ2-3; 9 bases fit TRBD1. Germline V gives CDR1 SGHVS, CDR2 FQNEAQ. This CDR3 region has 15 residues. V shed 5 bases and J 3 bases; nucleotides not matched to a gene: 6.

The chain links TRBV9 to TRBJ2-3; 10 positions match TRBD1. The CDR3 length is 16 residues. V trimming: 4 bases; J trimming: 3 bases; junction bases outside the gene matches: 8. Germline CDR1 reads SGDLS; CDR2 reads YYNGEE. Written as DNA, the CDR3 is TGTGCCAGCAGCAGTGGGACAGGGGTGACAACAGATACGCAGTATTTT. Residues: CASSSGTGVTTDTQYF. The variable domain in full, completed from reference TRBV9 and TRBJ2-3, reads DSGVTQTPKHLITATGQRVTLRCSPRSGDLSVYWYQQSLDQGLQFLIQYYNGEERAKGNILERFSAQQFPDLHSELNLSSLELGDSALYFCASSSGTGVTTDTQYFGPGTRLTVL.

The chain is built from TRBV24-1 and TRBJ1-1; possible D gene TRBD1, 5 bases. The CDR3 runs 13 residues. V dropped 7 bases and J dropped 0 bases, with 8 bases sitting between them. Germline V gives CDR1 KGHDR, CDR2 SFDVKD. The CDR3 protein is CATRGDMNTEAFF. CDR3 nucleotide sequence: TGTGCCACCAGGGGGGATATGAACACTGAAGCTTTCTTT.